The next 18 T cell receptor beta chains were all read from a single sample in a study of T cell repertoires in cytomegalovirus infection. TCRdb reanalysed the reads using MiXCR and keeps one entry per CDR3 protein. The sample has approximately 990,000 distinct CDR3 sequences; roughly 30% are singletons. For these receptors, no antigen is known. The input for sequencing was cultured CD8+ T cells from PBMCs, taken from culture after CMV antigen stimulation. These receptors came from a human donor in good health (CMV status not recorded). Some clones in this sample may be carry-over from other donors' samples.

The rearrangement links TRBV6-5 to TRBJ2-1; D is possibly TRBD2 (5 bases). Trimming took 8 bases from V and 4 from J, leaving 15 bases between them. The germline V gene has CDR1 MNHEY and CDR2 SVGAGI. The CDR3 has 14 residues. CDR3 in DNA: TGTGCCAGCGCGGGCGTTCCCCCTTACAATGAGCAGTTCTTC. It specifies CASAGVPPYNEQFF.

The J gene is TRBJ2-3, the V gene TRBV6-2 or TRBV6-3, with 7 nucleotides matching TRBD1. Germline trimming cut 6 bases from V and 3 bases from J; bases unmatched to any gene: 15. This CDR3 contains 17 residues. Germline CDR1 reads MNHEY; CDR2 reads SVGEGT. In DNA form, the CDR3 reads TGTGCCAGCAGATTAACCACAGGGGATATACGGACAGATACGCAGTATTTT. Translation: CASRLTTGDIRTDTQYF.

This clonotype was observed many times. This chain joins TRBV5-6 and TRBJ1-1; no reliable D call. This CDR3 region has 14 residues. From germline, CDR1 is SGHDT and CDR2 YYEEEE. The V end was cut by 0 bases, the J end by 10 bases, with 16 bases between. The CDR3 DNA reads as TGTGCCAGCAGCTTGGGACGCCCGAGCCTTGGAGCTTTCTTT. It specifies CASSLGRPSLGAFF.

This clonotype turned up a few times. The gene calls are TRBV6-5 and TRBJ2-1; the match to TRBD2 covers 10 bases. With V trimmed by 0 bases and J by 4 bases, 3 bases remained unmatched. Per germline, CDR1 MNHEY and CDR2 SVGAGI. The CDR3 has 16 residues. In nucleotides, the CDR3 is TGTGCCAGCAGTTACTCTCAGCGGGGGGGGTACAATGAGCAGTTCTTC. It is translated as CASSYSQRGGYNEQFF.

This chain uses TRBV6-1 with TRBJ2-7; D possibly matches TRBD1 or TRBD2 (5 bases each). The CDR3 covers 15 residues. Deletions cut 2 bases from V and 0 bases from J, with 11 bases between. Germline CDR1 and CDR2: MNHNS and SASEGT. DNA of the CDR3: TGTGCCAGCAGTGAAATCACAGGACTCTCCTACGAGCAGTACTTC. As protein: CASSEITGLSYEQYF.

For the CDR3, the DNA is TGTGCCAGCAGCCCGGACCCTAGGATGAACACTGAAGCTTTCTTT. Its protein is CASSPDPRMNTEAFF. V usage is TRBV5-4 and J usage is TRBJ1-1, with no clear D. V gave up 4 bases and J gave up 0 bases, with 13 bases separating them. Germline CDR1 SGHNT, CDR2 YYREEE (reference sequence). CDR3 length: 15 residues. Based on the CDR3 plus reference TRBV5-4 and TRBJ1-1, the full variable domain is ETGVTQSPTHLIKTRGQQVTLRCSSQSGHNTVSWYQQALGQGPQFIFQYYREEENGRGNFPPRFSGLQFPNYSSELNVNALELDDSALYLCASSPDPRMNTEAFFGQGTRLTVV.

This chain connects TRBV7-4 to TRBJ2-4; TRBD1 is a possible D gene (6 bases). V lost 4 bases and J lost 4, with 17 bases in between. Germline CDR1 SGHVT, CDR2 SQSDAQ. CDR3 length equals 16 residues. In nucleotides, the CDR3 is TGTGCCAGCAGCTCCCGGGACACGTGGGAAAAAAACATTCAGTACTTC. This encodes CASSSRDTWEKNIQYF.

This clonotype has a handful of counts. The DNA of the CDR3 is TGTGCCAGCAGCTTAGTCGGCAGGGGAGAGCTAAGCTCCTACGAGCAGTACTTC. Its translation: CASSLVGRGELSSYEQYF. The rearrangement uses TRBV7-9 and TRBJ2-7, with D possibly TRBD1 on 6 matching bases. The V and J ends lost 1 base and 0 bases respectively, with 19 bases between them. This CDR3 comprises 18 residues. The germline CDR1 and CDR2 sequences are SEHNR and FQNEAQ (reference sequence).

In the case of this clonotype: This could be a read error, since a much larger clone is one nucleotide away. The rearrangement links TRBV7-3 to TRBJ2-7; TRBD1 is a possible D gene (6 bases). The CDR3 length is 13 residues. CDR1 is SGHTA and CDR2 is FQGTGA in the germline V gene. The CDR3 spells CASSFGTPYERYF. CDR3 sequence (DNA): TGTGCCAGCAGCTTCGGGACACCCTACGAGCGGTACTTC.

The V and J genes are TRBV12-3 or TRBV12-4 and TRBJ1-3; possibly TRBD1 for D (5 bases). The CDR3 covers 20 residues. V lost 6 bases and J 4 bases, leaving 31 bases between the germline ends. As DNA, the CDR3 is TGTGCCAGCAGACTACTACGGACGGGGGATCGCCCCCGGATCGGAAACACCATATATTTT. Translation: CASRLLRTGDRPRIGNTIYF.

This sequence joins TRBV13 and TRBJ1-5; D gene ambiguous. The germline gives CDR1 PRHDT, CDR2 FYEKMQ (reference sequence). The V and J ends lost 0 bases and 1 base respectively, with 10 bases between them. The CDR3 is 16 residues long. In DNA, the CDR3 is TGTGCCAGCAGCTTAGGTCCGGGTCGGAGCAATCAGCCCCAGCATTTT. This encodes CASSLGPGRSNQPQHF.

This clonotype was seen ten or more times. The rearrangement uses TRBV7-2 and TRBJ1-6; unclear D gene. This CDR3 is 16 amino acids long. V lost 5 bases and J 6 bases, leaving 17 bases between the germline ends. Germline V gene data show CDR1 as SGHTA and CDR2 as FQGNSA. In DNA form, the CDR3 reads TGTGCCAGCAGCCCCTCTGGACGGAACCTTAATTCACCCCTCCACTTT. Amino acids: CASSPSGRNLNSPLHF.

The chain uses TRBV15 and TRBJ2-7; 7 bases are a match to TRBD2. V shed 0 bases and J 4 bases; nucleotides not matched to a gene: 6. Germline V CDR1 and CDR2: LNHNV, YYDKDF (reference sequence). The CDR3 is made up of 15 amino acids. CDR3: CATSRDSDSGYEQYF. The CDR3 bases are TGTGCCACCAGCAGAGATTCTGATAGCGGGTACGAGCAGTACTTC.

This clonotype turned up a few times. The rearrangement joins TRBV6-2 or TRBV6-3 to TRBJ2-7, with D possibly matching TRBD1 (6 bases). The V gene's germline CDR1 is MNHEY and CDR2 SVGEGT. This CDR3 region has 13 residues. Trimming shortened V by 8 bases and J by 4 bases, and 15 bases separated the two germline ends. The CDR3 region has the DNA TGTGCCAGCTTGAACAGGGTTCCTTACGAGCAGTACTTC. As protein: CASLNRVPYEQYF.

This chain uses TRBV7-9 with TRBJ2-2, with D perhaps matching TRBD1 or TRBD2 (5 bases each). The germline V gene encodes CDR1 SEHNR and CDR2 FQNEAQ (reference sequence). CDR3 length equals 16 residues. Trimming stripped 3 bases from V and 7 bases from J, with 18 bases between. CDR3: CASSFGDGILGGELFF. CDR3 DNA: TGTGCCAGCAGCTTTGGGGACGGGATCTTAGGCGGGGAGCTGTTTTTT.

This clonotype appeared a few times. For the CDR3, the DNA is TGTGCCAGCAGTGAGACCGCATACCGCACAGATACGCAGTATTTT. Encoded protein: CASSETAYRTDTQYF. The J gene is TRBJ2-3, the V gene TRBV2; D gene uncertain. Germline CDR1 is SNHLY and CDR2 is FYNNEI. This CDR3 region has 15 residues. V lost 3 bases, J lost 1 base, and 11 bases lay in between.

V and J are TRBV20-1 and TRBJ2-5, with 8 bases matching TRBD2. The V gene end was trimmed by 2 bases and the J gene end by 1 base; junction bases not matched to a gene: 3. The CDR3 spans 14 residues. Germline V lookup: CDR1 DFQATT, CDR2 SNEGSKA (reference sequence). The CDR3 sequence is CSARIAGPQETQYF. In DNA, the CDR3 is TGCAGTGCTAGAATAGCGGGACCCCAAGAGACCCAGTACTTC.

The J gene is TRBJ1-1, the V gene TRBV19, with D maybe TRBD1 (6 bases). The V gene lost 4 bases and the J gene lost 3 bases, with 15 bases spanning the gap. The germline V gene has CDR1 LNHDA and CDR2 SQIVND (reference sequence). The CDR3 has 15 amino acids. The CDR3 spells CASSNLTGQYTEAFF. CDR3 sequence (DNA): TGTGCCAGTAGTAACCTAACCGGACAGTACACTGAAGCTTTCTTT.